The present T cell receptor beta chain was sequenced within a study of cytomegalovirus exposure and HLA in healthy donors (dated 2017 in TCRdb). Regarding the complete study: The roughly 700 repertoires of the first cohort and the approximately 110 validation repertoires were produced on the same platform, according to a later analysis. In addition to the first cohort of 666 subjects, a separate validation cohort of approximately 110 different subjects was used. To predict cytomegalovirus infection status, the study combined high-throughput TCR immunosequencing, statistical association of individual TCRs with disease status, and machine learning. The study was designed to test whether signatures of past pathogen exposure could be identified by cataloging public T cell receptors.

As to this clone: Its antigen is currently not known. It has no much larger one-base neighbor in the sample; base qualities were not kept.

The library came from the immunoSEQ multiplex PCR assay. In the paper's pipeline: A statistical classification framework was developed to diagnose cytomegalovirus status using the catalog of TCR beta chain sequences. Entries here come from immuneACCESS through TCRdb and include only in-frame sequences with V and J called. Some clones fail to appear in such tables; in the studies checked, an unresolved V gene covers under half of the shortfall, and the cause of the remainder is unknown. V and J calls and clone size come straight from that table; D and trimming were deduced from the DNA. The sample table shows 250,000 to 350,000 clones, and about nine tenths are seen once. The top ten constitute about 1% of the sample. Study-level results and caveats: The study gave a list of some 150 TCR beta chains associated with cytomegalovirus. The classifier was reported to diagnose cytomegalovirus status with high specificity and sensitivity in both the original cohort and the validation cohort. It was suggested by the authors that the approach could potentially be generalized to other disease states and immunological phenotypes. A later analysis found that TCRs clustered in the first cohort also tended to co-occur in the 120 validation repertoires, with 94% of cluster scores above 0. All 120 or so repertoires were used to score co-occurrence in the validation cohort in a later analysis, because that analysis had no HLA typing for the cohort. A few of the identified cytomegalovirus-associated TCR beta chains were confirmed in vitro to be specific for cytomegalovirus antigens. While some public TCRs were present in many individuals, most TCR sequences turned up only very rarely across donors.

The donors belonged to the validation cohort of 90 to 150 subjects, which was separate from the 666-subject first cohort. Reading from cysteine to phenylalanine, the CDR3 counts 15 amino acids. Only CDR3 DNA remains: 45 bases, in frame from the first base. Trimming accounts for 5 bases at V and 0 bases at J, while the number of junction bases matched to no gene is 5. Taken from the germline V gene, the CDR1 and CDR2 loops are SGHTA and FQGTGA. The TCR comes from a woman between 25 and 40 years old in good health and CMV-seropositive. Recombination connected TRBV7-3 to TRBJ2-7, and TRBD1 matches 9 of the central bases. The sequencing input was PBMCs. The DNA sequence is given as TGTGCCAGCAGCCTGGACAGGGGAAGCTCCTACGAGCAGTACTTC. Translation gives CASSLDRGSSYEQYF.